Listed here are 19 T cell receptor beta chains from one sample, sequenced in a study of spatial heterogeneity in lung cancer. Time point defined: sample taken at primary tumor resection. Study-level findings and limits: Counts of expanded alpha and beta TCRs within tumors tracked the tumor nonsynonymous mutation count.

The antigens these receptors bind are not known. Via MiXCR, TCRdb re-called the 5' RACE reads, giving one row per CDR3 protein. The data show approximately 15,000 distinct CDR3 sequences, 4.7% seen once. Sequenced material: lung tumor tissue, taken at surgery. All receptors derive from a female donor with early-stage non-small cell lung cancer.

By share, this clonotype counts as medium-sized. V and J are TRBV7-2 and TRBJ2-5; D call uncertain. This CDR3 comprises 12 residues. Trimming removed 3 bases from V and 5 bases from J, with 7 bases in between. The germline V gene has CDR1 SGHTA and CDR2 FQGNSA. CDR3 loop: CASSFPGETQYF. The DNA for the CDR3 is TGTGCCAGCAGCTTCCCGGGCGAGACCCAGTACTTC.

Relative to its sample, this clonotype is medium-sized. The chain joins TRBV12-3 or TRBV12-4 to TRBJ1-2, with unresolved D. The CDR3 consists of 15 residues. V dropped 0 bases and J dropped 2 bases, with 10 bases sitting between them. In DNA form, the CDR3 reads TGTGCCAGCAGTTTAGCATTACTACGGAACTATGGCTACACCTTC. It encodes CASSLALLRNYGYTF.

The table lists this clonotype with many counts. This chain links TRBV5-6 with TRBJ1-5; 7 nucleotides match TRBD1. The junction had 7 bases not matched to a gene; V was cut back by 4 bases and J by 3 bases. The CDR3 covers 15 residues. Germline CDR1 SGHDT, CDR2 YYEEEE. The CDR3 here is CASSHGTANNQPQHF. In DNA, the CDR3 is TGTGCCAGCAGCCACGGGACAGCCAACAATCAGCCCCAGCATTTT.

This clonotype was counted a few times. This chain uses TRBV4-1 with TRBJ2-6; D ambiguous. The CDR3 contains 13 residues. Germline CDR1 reads MGHRA; CDR2 reads YSYEKL. Trimming cost V 6 bases and J 2 bases, with 5 bases left between them. The CDR3 nucleotides read TGCGCCAGCAGGATCGCTGGGGCCAACGTCCTGACTTTC. The encoded protein is CASRIAGANVLTF.

About this clonotype: This sequence may be a read error, since a much larger clone differs from it by one base. The gene calls are TRBV6-2 or TRBV6-3 and TRBJ2-1; D may be TRBD1 or TRBD2 (5 bases each). The CDR3 has 15 amino acids. CDR1 and CDR2 from the germline V gene are MNHEY and SVGEGT. V lost 6 bases to trimming and J lost 2 bases, with 14 bases between them. The CDR3 sequence is CASRRGVSAYNEQFF. The CDR3 bases are TGTGCCAGCAGGAGAGGGGTGAGCGCCTACAATGAGCAGTTCTTC.

This clonotype was observed many times. The V and J genes are TRBV7-3 and TRBJ2-1, with a tentative D call TRBD2 (6 bases). The CDR3 is 16 residues long. Germline V CDR1 and CDR2: SGHTA, FQGTGA. V was pared by 1 base and J by 3 bases, with 13 bases between. The CDR3 here is CASSLMGGADYNEQFF. The CDR3 DNA reads TGTGCCAGCAGCTTAATGGGCGGGGCGGACTACAATGAGCAGTTCTTC.

This clonotype was detected only a few times. V is TRBV20-1 and J is TRBJ1-1; 9 bases agree with TRBD1. V trimming: 4 bases; J trimming: 4 bases; junction bases outside the gene matches: 10. Looked up from germline, CDR1 is DFQATT and CDR2 is SNEGSKA (reference sequence). The CDR3 length is 15 residues. Written as DNA, the CDR3 is TGCAGTGCTATGGTGCCACTGACAGGGGGCACTGAAGCTTTCTTT. Protein product: CSAMVPLTGGTEAFF.

This clonotype has at least ten counts. The gene calls are TRBV19 and TRBJ2-6; 12 bases map to TRBD2. The V and J ends lost 4 bases and 0 bases, in that order; junction bases with no gene match: 4. Germline assignment: CDR1 LNHDA and CDR2 SQIVND (reference sequence). The length of the CDR3 is 18 residues. The CDR3 spells CASSKRTSGDSGANVLTF. The CDR3 DNA reads TGTGCCAGTAGTAAAAGGACTAGCGGGGACTCTGGGGCCAACGTCCTGACTTTC.

This clonotype has ten or more counts. The chain uses TRBV9 and TRBJ1-6; D remains ambiguous. The CDR3 totals 13 residues. Trimming removed 0 bases at V and 13 bases at J, with 11 bases between. The germline CDR1 and CDR2 sequences are SGDLS and YYNGEE. CDR3 region: CASSVAGKAPLHF. CDR3 sequence (DNA): TGTGCCAGCAGCGTAGCGGGGAAAGCCCCCCTCCACTTT.

This clonotype is medium-sized. The chain carries TRBV3-1 and TRBJ2-4, with D uncertain. CDR3 length: 12 amino acids. With 1 base removed from V and 5 bases from J, the gap between germline ends came to 3 bases. The germline V gene encodes CDR1 LGHDT and CDR2 YNNKEL (reference sequence). This CDR3 reads CASSQAENIQYF. CDR3 sequence (DNA): TGTGCCAGCAGCCAAGCTGAAAACATTCAGTACTTC. The full variable domain, rest sourced from reference TRBV3-1 and TRBJ2-4, is DTAVSQTPKYLVTQMGNDKSIKCEQNLGHDTMYWYKQDSKKFLKIMFSYNNKELIINETVPNRFSPKSPDKAHLNLHINSLELGDSAVYFCASSQAENIQYFGAGTRLSVL.

This clonotype was observed at least ten times. CDR3 loop: CAWSVGTGEGQPQHF. The CDR3 DNA reads as TGTGCCTGGAGTGTAGGGACGGGAGAAGGTCAGCCCCAGCATTTT. The chain has TRBV30 and TRBJ1-5; a weak D match, TRBD1 (5 bases). From germline, CDR1 is GTSNPN and CDR2 SVGIG (reference sequence). The CDR3 totals 15 residues. V lost 0 bases and J lost 6, with 15 bases in between.

This clonotype has at least ten counts. Relative to the germline gene, one junction end is altered; a read error may explain this. The genes are TRBV20-1 and TRBJ1-2, with D unresolved. CDR3 length equals 12 residues. Germline V lookup: CDR1 DFQATT, CDR2 SNEGSKA (reference sequence). DNA for the CDR3: TGTCTTTCGGGCAGGCCGAACTATGGCTACACCTTC. Translation gives CLSGRPNYGYTF.

The chain employs TRBV5-1 and TRBJ1-2, with D unresolved. The CDR3 sequence is 13 residues long. Germline-derived CDR1 and CDR2 are SGHRS and YFSETQ. V gave up 0 bases and J gave up 4 bases, with 7 bases separating them. The CDR3 region has the DNA TGCGCCAGCAGCTTGGAGGGCTTCTATGGCTACACCTTC. It encodes CASSLEGFYGYTF.

The chain joins TRBV18 to TRBJ2-5; D is undetermined. Germline CDR1 reads KGHSH; CDR2 reads LQKENI. Between the trimmed V and J ends, which lost 2 bases and 2 bases, there was a span of 9 bases. This CDR3 has 14 residues. In DNA form, the CDR3 reads TGTGCCAGCTCACCATTGAACTTTCAAGAGACCCAGTACTTC. Translated, it gives CASSPLNFQETQYF.

This clonotype was seen at least ten times. The V and J genes are TRBV4-1 and TRBJ2-2, with 7 bases lining up with TRBD2. CDR1 and CDR2 from the germline V gene are MGHRA and YSYEKL. There are 15 residues in the CDR3. After removal of 1 base from V and 7 bases from J, the junction contained 6 bases not matched to a gene. The CDR3 DNA reads as TGCGCCAGCAGCCAAGTCGGGGGGAGTGACGGGGAGCTGTTTTTT. Protein sequence: CASSQVGGSDGELFF.

Ten or more counts support this clonotype. V gene TRBV19 combines with J gene TRBJ1-2; D not resolved. V was clipped by 5 bases and J by 4 bases, with 11 bases between them. CDR1 and CDR2 from the germline V gene are LNHDA and SQIVND (reference sequence). This CDR3 contains 13 residues. This CDR3 reads CASSEGRAYGYTF. For the CDR3, the DNA is TGTGCCAGTAGTGAGGGCCGCGCCTATGGCTACACCTTC.

This clonotype was recorded a few times. The gene calls are TRBV20-1 and TRBJ2-7, with 8 nucleotides matching TRBD2. CDR3 size: 14 residues. The V gene's germline CDR1 is DFQATT and CDR2 SNEGSKA (reference sequence). Unmatched junction bases numbered 5, after V lost 2 bases and J lost 2 bases. The CDR3 bases are TGCAGTGCTAGAACGGGACTAGTGGCCTACGAGCAGTACTTC. Translation: CSARTGLVAYEQYF.

This clonotype came up many times. CDR3: CASSFARQEQFF. CDR3 coding DNA: TGTGCCAGCAGTTTCGCGAGACAGGAGCAGTTCTTC. The chain uses TRBV27 and TRBJ2-1; a weak D match, TRBD1 (5 bases). V was cut by 3 bases and J by 10 bases, with 10 bases left in between. Per the germline V gene, CDR1 is MNHEY and CDR2 is SMNVEV (reference sequence). This CDR3 region has 12 residues.

The sample holds many counts of this clonotype. The chain recombines TRBV27 with TRBJ1-2; D is undetermined. CDR1 is MNHEY and CDR2 is SMNVEV in the germline V gene (reference sequence). The CDR3 extends over 14 amino acids. The ends were cut back, 6 bases at V and 3 bases at J, with 14 bases in the middle. The CDR3 DNA is TGTGCCAGCAGCAAGATCGGGCCCCACTATGGCTACACCTTC. Its translation: CASSKIGPHYGYTF.